This paragraph reports one TCR beta chain. Its antigen is unidentified. Primers: 60 Vbeta forward and 13 Jbeta reverse. Clones were sequenced by immunoSEQ multiplex PCR, and TCRdb holds only the in-frame ones, with some missing. The sample contains fewer than 200,000 clones, around 85% of which appear only once. This entry comes from a study of cytomegalovirus exposure and HLA in healthy donors. The study, taken as a whole, reports: Analysis performed later showed TCR beta chains linked to HLA being more clonally expanded than equally common others.

V lost 4 bases to trimming and J lost 4 bases; unmatched junction nucleotides: 13. The CDR3 consists of 16 residues. Germline V CDR1 and CDR2: SGHNT, YYREEE (reference sequence). The chain links TRBV5-4 to TRBJ2-5, with TRBD2 matching over 7 bases. This receptor was taken from a human donor in good health. The sample comprised PBMCs. The CDR3 DNA follows: TGTGCCAGCAGCCAGCGGGGCAGAAACCTGGGAGAGACCCAGTACTTC. Translation: CASSQRGRNLGETQYF.